The sequence of this T cell receptor (beta chain) was determined in a study of regulatory T cells in long-lasting Graves disease (dated by TCRdb to 2020 to 2022). Regarding the research as a whole: Persistent Graves' disease was defined as persistently positive TSH receptor autoantibodies together with antithyroid drug treatment for over 5 years. The study was conducted in China and was registered as a clinical trial. Patients with persistent Graves' disease were compared with patients with newly diagnosed Graves' disease using TCR sequencing and RNA sequencing of peripheral blood. In the clinical cohort, patients with persistent Graves' disease had used antithyroid drugs for an average of roughly ten years. TCR sequencing covered 13 persistent and approximately 20 newly diagnosed Graves' disease patients, some 33 samples in total.

The label giving this sample's time point can be read as: persistent/refractory GD, antithyroid drugs over 5 years with positive TRAb. RNA was extracted from PBMCs in TRIzol for both TCR sequencing and RNA sequencing. The diagnosis of Graves' disease followed American Thyroid Association guidelines. Patients for the study were recruited at an endocrinology department in Xi'an, China. Each patient gave 9 to 10 milliliters of peripheral blood, collected in an EDTA anticoagulant tube. PBMCs were isolated by Ficoll Paque Plus density gradient separation without further T cell sorting. An Agilent 2100 Bioanalyzer and agarose gel were used to check RNA quality, and a NanoDrop 2000 was used to measure RNA concentration. For CDR1 and CDR2, the germline V gene (reference sequence) lists SEHNR and FQNEAQ. V and J lose 1 base and 2 bases, and a span of 9 bases separates them. Spanning cysteine to phenylalanine, the CDR3 consists of 14 amino acids. CDR3 DNA only is kept here, 42 bases in frame from base 1.

Broader findings and caveats from the paper: Compared with newly diagnosed patients, persistent Graves' disease patients had lower TCR Shannon entropy and fewer highly expanded clones, which suggests clonal expansion. The authors noted that the small sample size was a limitation that may lower accuracy. Sequencing and analysis were restricted to the TCR beta chain. Persistent patients shared more public clonotypes among themselves (approximately 2,500) than newly diagnosed patients did (about 970). Because the primary lesion, thyroid tissue, could not be accessed, the study looked at peripheral blood alone. Preferential use of TRBV28, TRBJ1-2 and TRBJ2-5 was observed in persistent disease, whereas TRBV20-1 and TRBJ2-1 were favored in newly diagnosed disease.

The library was made by multiplex PCR. The instrument given in TCRdb is Illumina HiSeq 4000. iRepertoire HTBI primers and Arm-PCR amplification of CDR3 regions were used to construct TCR beta libraries. PCR products were gel purified before sequencing. On the authors' methods: A total of around 59 TRBV and approximately 15 TRBJ segments were identified across samples and were used for gene usage analysis of CDR3 amino acid clonotypes. Filtered high-quality paired reads were merged into contigs using COPE and FqMerger. BLAST was used to align contigs to IMGT TRBV, TRBD and TRBJ reference genes, with CDR3 defined following IMGT. Highly expanded clones were defined as clonotypes with a frequency above 0.1%. Shannon entropy was used to measure repertoire diversity, and the Gini coefficient was used to measure V-J evenness. Clonotypes shared by more than one individual were considered public. TCRdb reanalyzed the raw reads on its own, using fastp at Q25 for trimming and MiXCR for clone calling, and kept in-frame beta chains. Rows with a matching CDR3 protein are joined into one entry that keeps the most common DNA and genes. TCRdb, not the original authors, processed these V and J calls. The sample data list 300,000 to 500,000 distinct CDR3 sequences, and around 20% of these were observed just once. The ten biggest clones cover less than 25% of the sample.

Comment on this clonotype: There is no known antigen for this receptor. Base quality data are lacking; no much larger clone is found one base away.

The chain is made from TRBV7-9 and TRBJ2-7; a confident D gene designation cannot be given. This TCR came from a female donor with Graves disease. The material sequenced was peripheral blood mononuclear cells (PBMCs), taken when the disease was refractory, from a patient treated with antithyroid drugs. The sequenced DNA is TGTGCCAGCAGCTTAGGTTGGGCCACCTACGAGCAGTACTTC. Translation gives CASSLGWATYEQYF.